This TCR beta chain was documented in a study of shared clonotypes between healthy human individuals. At the level of the study: Donors had three CD4 naive, three CD4 memory, two CD8 naive and one CD8 memory plate apiece.

DNA at about 210 ng, tens of thousands of T cell genomes, went into sorted-subset replicate PCRs. Clones were read by immunoSEQ multiplex PCR, and TCRdb kept only the in-frame ones, dropping some. The profile shows about 960,000 clones, roughly 72% of them singletons. The donors, healthy adults who were HIV-negative, had experienced no recent acute infections or vaccinations. Study-wide findings and caveats: Non-shared clonotypes showed lower generation probabilities than clonotypes common to all four donors.

This clone was detected many times. The antigen is undetermined. V lost 8 bases to trimming and J lost 5 bases, with 12 bases between them. The CDR3 has 12 amino acids. CDR1 and CDR2 (germline): LNHDA, SQIVND (reference sequence). The specimen sequenced was memory CD4+ T cells sorted from blood. The subset denotes: CD45RA-negative fraction. V usage is TRBV19 and J usage is TRBJ1-2, with D uncertain. The receptor was derived from a man aged 18 to 35 in good health. The CDR3 loop reads CASSDRKYGYTF. The CDR3 DNA is TGTGCCAGTTCGGACCGAAAGTATGGCTACACCTTC.